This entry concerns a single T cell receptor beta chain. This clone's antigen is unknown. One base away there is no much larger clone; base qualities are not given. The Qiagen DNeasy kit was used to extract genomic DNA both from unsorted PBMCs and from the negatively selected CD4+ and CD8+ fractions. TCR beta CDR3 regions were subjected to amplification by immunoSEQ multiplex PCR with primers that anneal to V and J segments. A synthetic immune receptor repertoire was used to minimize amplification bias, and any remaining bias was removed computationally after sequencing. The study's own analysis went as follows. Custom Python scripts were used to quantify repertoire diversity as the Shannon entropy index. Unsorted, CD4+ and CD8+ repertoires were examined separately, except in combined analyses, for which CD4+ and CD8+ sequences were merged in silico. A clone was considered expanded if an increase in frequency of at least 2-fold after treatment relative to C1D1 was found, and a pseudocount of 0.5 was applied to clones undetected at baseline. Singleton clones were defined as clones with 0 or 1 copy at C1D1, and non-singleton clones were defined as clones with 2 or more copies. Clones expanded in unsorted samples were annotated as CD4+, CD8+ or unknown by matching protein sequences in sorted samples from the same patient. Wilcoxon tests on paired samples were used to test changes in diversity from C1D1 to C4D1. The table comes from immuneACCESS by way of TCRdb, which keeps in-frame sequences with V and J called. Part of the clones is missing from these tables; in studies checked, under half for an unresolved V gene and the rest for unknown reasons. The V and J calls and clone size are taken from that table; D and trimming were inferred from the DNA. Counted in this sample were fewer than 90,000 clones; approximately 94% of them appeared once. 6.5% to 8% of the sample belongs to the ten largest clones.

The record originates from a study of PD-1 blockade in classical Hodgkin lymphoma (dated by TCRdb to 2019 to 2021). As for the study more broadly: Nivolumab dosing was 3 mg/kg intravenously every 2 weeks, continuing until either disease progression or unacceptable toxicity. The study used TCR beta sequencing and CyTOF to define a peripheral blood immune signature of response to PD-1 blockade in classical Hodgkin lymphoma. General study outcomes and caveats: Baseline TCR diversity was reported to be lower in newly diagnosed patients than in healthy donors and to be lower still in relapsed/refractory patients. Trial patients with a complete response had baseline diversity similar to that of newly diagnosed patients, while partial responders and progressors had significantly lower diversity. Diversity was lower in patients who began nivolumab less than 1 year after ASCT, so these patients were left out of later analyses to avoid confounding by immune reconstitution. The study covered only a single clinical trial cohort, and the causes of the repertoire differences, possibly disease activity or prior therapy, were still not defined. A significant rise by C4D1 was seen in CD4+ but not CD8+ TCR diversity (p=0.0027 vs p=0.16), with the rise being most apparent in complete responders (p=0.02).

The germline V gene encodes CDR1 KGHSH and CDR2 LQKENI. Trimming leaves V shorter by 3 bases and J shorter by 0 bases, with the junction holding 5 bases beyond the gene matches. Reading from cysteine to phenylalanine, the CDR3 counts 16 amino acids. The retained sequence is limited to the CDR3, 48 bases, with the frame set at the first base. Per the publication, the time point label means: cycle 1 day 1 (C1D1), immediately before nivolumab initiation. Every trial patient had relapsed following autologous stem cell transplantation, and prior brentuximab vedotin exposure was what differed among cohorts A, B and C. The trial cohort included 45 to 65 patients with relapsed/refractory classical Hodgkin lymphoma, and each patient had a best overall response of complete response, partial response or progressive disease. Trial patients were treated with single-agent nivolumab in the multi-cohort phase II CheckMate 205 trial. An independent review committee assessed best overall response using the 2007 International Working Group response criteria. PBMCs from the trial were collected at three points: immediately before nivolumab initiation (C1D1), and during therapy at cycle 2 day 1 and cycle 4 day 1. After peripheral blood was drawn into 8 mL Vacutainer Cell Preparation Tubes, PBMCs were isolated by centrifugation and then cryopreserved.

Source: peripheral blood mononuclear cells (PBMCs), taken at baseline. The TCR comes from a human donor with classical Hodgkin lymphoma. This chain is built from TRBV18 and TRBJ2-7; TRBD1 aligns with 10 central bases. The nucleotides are TGTGCCAGCTCACCCACGAGACAGGGGGCCTCCTACGAGCAGTACTTC. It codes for CASSPTRQGASYEQYF.